Following are 14 T cell receptor beta chains from one sample sequenced in a study of CD8 T cells in Susac syndrome. RNA in amounts of roughly 0.5 to 1 ug was reverse transcribed with random hexamers. In TCRdb, the immunoSEQ multiplex PCR reads were re-called with MiXCR into one record per CDR3 protein. This sample yields approximately 220,000 distinct CDR3 sequences, of which more than 85% are seen a single time; around 0.076% belongs to the top ten. Sequencing was carried out using CD4+ T cells from PBMCs. The source of these receptors is a human donor with multiple sclerosis.

The chain joins TRBV7-2 to TRBJ2-1; D is undetermined. There are 15 residues in the CDR3. The V end was cut by 3 bases, the J end by 3 bases, with 12 bases between. Germline V gene sequence: CDR1 SGHTA, CDR2 FQGNSA. The CDR3 spells CASSFSPDFYNEQFF. CDR3 sequence (DNA): TGTGCCAGCAGCTTTTCCCCCGACTTCTACAATGAGCAGTTCTTC.

V and J are TRBV20-1 and TRBJ2-5, with TRBD2 as a possible D gene (6 bases). The V gene's germline CDR1 is DFQATT and CDR2 SNEGSKA (reference sequence). CDR3 size: 15 residues. The V gene lost 3 bases and the J gene lost 1 base, with 15 bases spanning the gap. CDR3 in amino acids: CSARSPVGGQETQYF. The DNA of the CDR3 is TGCAGTGCTAGGAGCCCGGTCGGGGGCCAAGAGACCCAGTACTTC.

The V gene is TRBV14, the J gene TRBJ2-5; 8 nucleotides match TRBD2. The ends lost 2 bases at V and 0 bases at J; junction bases unmatched: 11. Germline CDR1 reads SGHDN; CDR2 reads FVKESK. The CDR3 length is 18 residues. CDR3 amino acids: CASSQFLGGGPNQETQYF. Written as DNA, the CDR3 is TGTGCCAGCAGCCAATTCCTAGGCGGGGGGCCCAACCAAGAGACCCAGTACTTC. The complete variable domain, with remaining parts taken from reference TRBV14 and TRBJ2-5, reads EAGVTQFPSHSVIEKGQTVTLRCDPISGHDNLYWYRRVMGKEIKFLLHFVKESKQDESGMPNNRFLAERTGGTYSTLKVQPAELEDSGVYFCASSQFLGGGPNQETQYFGPGTRLLVL.

The table lists this clonotype with a count of one. The chain employs TRBV30 and TRBJ2-5, with D perhaps given as TRBD1 or TRBD2 (5 bases each). The germline CDR1 and CDR2 sequences are GTSNPN and SVGIG (reference sequence). The CDR3 runs to 14 residues. Trimming pared 3 bases from V and 9 bases from J, leaving 20 bases between. The CDR3 sequence is CAWRMWGREGSQYF. The CDR3 DNA follows: TGTGCCTGGAGGATGTGGGGCAGAGAGGGGTCCCAGTACTTC.

J is TRBJ2-7 and V is TRBV18; 8 bases match TRBD1. The trim removed 5 bases at V and 6 bases at J, leaving 12 bases unmatched. CDR3 length equals 15 residues. Germline values: CDR1 KGHSH, CDR2 LQKENI. CDR3 sequence reads: CASSVERTGLGEQYF. The CDR3 DNA sequence: TGTGCCAGCTCAGTCGAACGGACAGGGCTTGGCGAGCAGTACTTC.

This sequence joins TRBV29-1 and TRBJ1-1; 7 nucleotides match TRBD1. CDR1 is SQVTM, CDR2 ANQGSEA, per germline. J lost 0 bases, V lost 4 bases, and 5 bases had no gene match. The CDR3 is 14 amino acids. The CDR3 DNA follows: TGCAGCGTTGTAGACAGGGCCATGAACACTGAAGCTTTCTTT. It specifies CSVVDRAMNTEAFF.

The V gene is TRBV30, the J gene TRBJ2-6; D possibly corresponds to TRBD1 (5 bases). The CDR3 runs to 16 residues. Trimming left V 2 bases short and J 0 bases short, with 11 bases between. Germline V lookup: CDR1 GTSNPN, CDR2 SVGIG (reference sequence). CDR3 amino acids: CAWSPTGVSGANVLTF. For the CDR3, the DNA is TGTGCCTGGAGTCCCACAGGAGTCTCTGGGGCCAACGTCCTGACTTTC.

The V and J genes are TRBV2 and TRBJ1-5; 7 nucleotides align to TRBD1. V shed 6 bases, J shed 6 bases, and the junction held 5 bases outside the gene matches. The CDR3 runs to 13 residues. CDR1 and CDR2 from the germline V gene are SNHLY and FYNNEI. In DNA form, the CDR3 reads TGTGCCAGCAGGACAGGGTCAATTCAGCCCCAGCATTTT. As protein: CASRTGSIQPQHF.

The V call is TRBV20-1, the J call TRBJ2-5, with D possibly being TRBD2 (6 bases). Germline V lookup: CDR1 DFQATT, CDR2 SNEGSKA (reference sequence). The CDR3 consists of 11 residues. V was trimmed by 5 bases and J by 3 bases, leaving 7 bases between them. CDR3 nucleotide sequence: TGCAGTGCTGGGGAGGAAGAGACCCAGTACTTC. It is translated as CSAGEEETQYF.

This rearrangement joins TRBV20-1 to TRBJ2-2, with 8 bases lining up with TRBD2. Trimming at V came to 1 base and at J to 3 bases, leaving 4 bases not matched to a gene. The CDR3 has 15 amino acids. Germline lookup yields CDR1 DFQATT and CDR2 SNEGSKA (reference sequence). Here the CDR3 reads CSARGGGSYTGELFF. CDR3 sequence (DNA): TGCAGTGCTAGAGGCGGGGGGTCATACACCGGGGAGCTGTTTTTT.

The J gene is TRBJ2-5, the V gene TRBV29-1; D might be TRBD1 (6 bases). The V end lost 3 bases, the J end lost 1 base, and 12 bases lay between the germline ends. The CDR3 spans 14 residues. Per the germline V gene, CDR1 is SQVTM and CDR2 is ANQGSEA. CDR3 sequence (DNA): TGCAGCGTTGATCGGACAGCGATCCAAGAGACCCAGTACTTC. It is translated as CSVDRTAIQETQYF.

The rearrangement joins TRBV27 to TRBJ2-6, with D perhaps matching TRBD1 or TRBD2 (6 bases each). Trimming took 2 bases from V and 3 from J, leaving 8 bases between them. Looked up from germline, CDR1 is MNHEY and CDR2 is SMNVEV (reference sequence). This CDR3 region has 15 residues. The chain's CDR3 is CASSLRGHGANVLTF. As DNA, the CDR3 is TGTGCCAGCAGTTTACGGGGGCATGGGGCCAACGTCCTGACTTTC.

The chain uses TRBV6-5 and TRBJ2-7; 7 bases align to TRBD1. The trim removed 4 bases at V and 2 bases at J, leaving 17 bases unmatched. Germline V gene lookup returns CDR1 MNHEY and CDR2 SVGAGI. The length of the CDR3 is 18 residues. The CDR3 is CASSSGGEGPFFTYEQYV. DNA of the CDR3: TGTGCCAGCAGTTCAGGGGGAGAGGGACCTTTTTTTACCTACGAGCAGTACGTC.

V usage is TRBV3-1 and J usage is TRBJ1-1; D uncertain. Per the germline V gene, CDR1 is LGHDT and CDR2 is YNNKEL (reference sequence). The V and J ends lost 2 bases and 0 bases respectively, with 16 bases between them. The CDR3 is 17 residues long. For the CDR3, the DNA is TGTGCCAGCAGCCAATACGAATACTATCTGATGAACACTGAAGCTTTCTTT. The encoded protein is CASSQYEYYLMNTEAFF.